This TCR beta chain derives from a study of tumor-infiltrating lymphocytes in primary liver carcinoma. Study conclusions and caveats: Tumor-adjacent and tumor-blood pairs shared less of their repertoires than tumor region pairs shared.

Researchers generated TCR beta cDNA from about 0.5 ug of total RNA, relying on a constant-region primer. ARM-PCR was slightly modified, and three nested multiplex PCR rounds with it gave rise to the TCR beta libraries. In the first two PCR rounds, TRBV1-TRBV30 forward primers were paired with a C-beta reverse primer, and each round lasted roughly 10 cycles. Each CDR3 protein gets one entry after TCRdb re-called the multiplex PCR reads with MiXCR. Among about 120,000 distinct CDR3 sequences listed, approximately 68% were seen once. Comment on this clonotype: Its antigen is undetermined. This may be a read error: a much more frequent sequence differs by one nucleotide.

The V gene's germline CDR1 is MNHNS and CDR2 SASEGT. The CDR3 has 15 amino acids. Unsorted bulk tissue, about 17-33 mg of it, served as the source for co-extraction of RNA and DNA. With chronic HBV infection, the patients were also treatment-naive. This rearrangement joins TRBV6-1 to TRBJ2-5, with TRBD1 as a possible D gene (6 bases). The sample taken for sequencing was tumor-adjacent normal liver tissue. The clonotype originates from a woman in her fifties or sixties with primary liver carcinoma and hepatitis B virus infection. The chain's CDR3 is CAGSSRDKQQETQYF. DNA of the CDR3: TGTGCCGGCAGTAGCCGGGACAAACAACAAGAGACCCAGTACTTC.